One sample yielded the 2 T cell receptor beta chains listed below, sequenced in a study of Ad26.COV2.S vaccination and SARS-CoV-2 variants. Sequencing used immunoSEQ multiplex PCR; TCRdb keeps in-frame clones, though not all of them. Of about 350,000 clones listed, 92% are singletons. The sequencing here drew on peripheral blood, taken after recovery from COVID-19. These receptors all stem from a human donor who had recovered from COVID-19.

The chain is built from TRBV5-1 and TRBJ1-6, with TRBD1 matching over 8 bases. V dropped 3 bases and J dropped 8; count of bases not matched to a gene: 4. This CDR3 comprises 14 residues. Germline CDR1 reads SGHRS; CDR2 reads YFSETQ. CDR3 amino acids: CASSSQGADSPLHF. The CDR3 DNA reads TGCGCCAGCAGCTCGCAGGGGGCGGATTCACCCCTCCACTTT.

CDR3 region: CASRRGANTGELFF. The CDR3 coding sequence is TGTGCCAGCCGAAGGGGGGCGAACACCGGGGAGCTGTTTTTT. This sequence joins TRBV6-5 and TRBJ2-2; D could derive from TRBD1 or TRBD2 (6 bases each). Germline loops: CDR1 MNHEY, CDR2 SVGAGI. Trimming removed 8 bases from V and 0 bases from J, with 10 bases in between. The CDR3 totals 14 residues.